The 17 T cell receptor beta chains below were found in one sample sequenced in a study of control samples from healthy donors and cancer patients. Assay used: immunoSEQ multiplex PCR; TCRdb lists only in-frame clones, some missing. This table has approximately 140,000 clones, 80% to 90% appearing once. The sequencing input was blood. These receptor sequences come from a woman aged 25 to 39 in good health.

The J gene is TRBJ2-1, the V gene TRBV19, with 13 bases matching TRBD2. Germline V gene sequence: CDR1 LNHDA, CDR2 SQIVND (reference sequence). This CDR3 is 16 amino acids long. V gave up 4 bases and J gave up 4 bases; unmatched junction bases: 4. In DNA form, the CDR3 reads TGTGCCAGTAGTACTAGGACTAGCGGGGGATACAATGAGCAGTTCTTC. This gives the protein CASSTRTSGGYNEQFF.

This chain joins TRBV5-1 and TRBJ2-7, with D possibly matching TRBD1 (6 bases). The CDR3 is 17 amino acids. V was shortened by 5 bases and J by 0 bases, with 21 bases between the two germline ends. In germline, CDR1 is SGHRS, CDR2 YFSETQ. CDR3 sequence reads: CASRPTGYLSRSYEQYF. DNA of the CDR3: TGCGCCAGCAGACCTACAGGGTACCTTTCTCGCTCCTACGAGCAGTACTTC.

A few counts support this clone. The same CDR3 also results from other DNA sequences found in this sample. The V call is TRBV2, the J call TRBJ1-3; possibly TRBD1 for D (6 bases). Germline loops: CDR1 SNHLY, CDR2 FYNNEI. The length of the CDR3 is 15 residues. The ends were cut back, 1 base at V and 1 base at J, with 8 bases in the middle. The CDR3 reads CASSEGQASGNTIYF. For the CDR3, the DNA is TGTGCCAGCAGTGAAGGACAGGCTTCTGGAAACACCATATATTTT.

The V gene is TRBV10-2, the J gene TRBJ1-6, with D tentatively TRBD1 (5 bases). The V and J ends lost 0 bases and 9 bases respectively, with 12 bases between them. The germline V gene has CDR1 WSHSY and CDR2 SAAADI. The CDR3 runs to 15 residues. CDR3 coding DNA: TGCGCCAGCAGTGAGTCCCGGGGGGTAGGTTCACCCCTCCACTTT. It specifies CASSESRGVGSPLHF.

This sequence joins TRBV19 and TRBJ1-2; D is possibly TRBD1 (5 bases). The CDR3 sequence is 13 residues long. Trimming took off 3 bases at V and 6 bases at J, with 11 bases between the two ends. The germline V gene encodes CDR1 LNHDA and CDR2 SQIVND (reference sequence). In nucleotides, the CDR3 is TGTGCCAGTAGTATCGACAGTGGGAATGGCTACACCTTC. This sequence encodes CASSIDSGNGYTF. The full variable domain, with the rest looked up from reference TRBV19 and TRBJ1-2, is DGGITQSPKYLFRKEGQNVTLSCEQNLNHDAMYWYRQDPGQGLRLIYYSQIVNDFQKGDIAEGYSVSREKKESFPLTVTSAQKNPTAFYLCASSIDSGNGYTFGSGTRLTVV.

This chain uses TRBV6-6 with TRBJ2-5, with TRBD1 matching over 11 bases. With 8 bases clipped from V and 4 bases from J, the junction kept 0 bases outside the gene matches. The CDR3 has 12 amino acids. The germline gives CDR1 MNHNY, CDR2 SVGAGI (reference sequence). CDR3 sequence reads: CASGQGAETQYF. CDR3 DNA: TGTGCCAGCGGACAGGGGGCAGAGACCCAGTACTTC.

This chain joins TRBV29-1 and TRBJ2-3; D remains unclear. The CDR3 is 10 residues long. The V end lost 4 bases, the J end lost 8 bases, and 7 bases lay between the germline ends. Germline V gene data show CDR1 as SQVTM and CDR2 as ANQGSEA. The CDR3 coding sequence is TGCAGCGTTGTTAAGGGTACGCAGTATTTT. This gives the protein CSVVKGTQYF.

CDR3 protein: CASSPEEDYGYTF. The CDR3 region has the DNA TGTGCCAGCTCACCAGAGGAGGACTATGGCTACACCTTC. This rearrangement joins TRBV18 to TRBJ1-2, with D uncertain. The length of the CDR3 is 13 residues. Germline CDR1 and CDR2: KGHSH and LQKENI. Trimming removed 2 bases at V and 3 bases at J, with 7 bases between.

This sequence joins TRBV7-2 and TRBJ2-7; D possibly matches TRBD1 or TRBD2 (6 bases each). Germline V CDR1 and CDR2: SGHTA, FQGNSA. The CDR3 spans 14 residues. The V end was cut by 1 base, the J end by 5 bases, with 12 bases between. CDR3 loop: CASSLVVGGHEQYF. The CDR3 DNA follows: TGTGCCAGCAGCTTAGTGGTGGGGGGCCACGAGCAGTACTTC.

This CDR3 is CASSIPGLNTEAFF. The CDR3 nucleotides read TGTGCCAGTAGTATTCCCGGACTGAACACTGAAGCTTTCTTT. The V gene is TRBV19, the J gene TRBJ1-1; D ambiguous. The V end lost 3 bases, the J end lost 0 bases, and 8 bases lay between the germline ends. CDR3 length: 14 amino acids. Germline-derived CDR1 and CDR2 are LNHDA and SQIVND (reference sequence).

This chain uses TRBV19 with TRBJ1-1; D might be TRBD1 (6 bases). Germline CDR1 is LNHDA and CDR2 is SQIVND (reference sequence). This CDR3 contains 14 residues. Trimming took off 5 bases at V and 4 bases at J, with 14 bases between the two ends. CDR3 sequence reads: CASSGGHGATEAFF. Here the CDR3 DNA reads TGTGCCAGTAGTGGGGGACACGGAGCCACTGAAGCTTTCTTT.

This chain joins TRBV5-1 and TRBJ1-3; D remains unclear. CDR3 length: 15 residues. V was trimmed by 0 bases and J by 2 bases, leaving 9 bases between them. Germline V CDR1 and CDR2: SGHRS, YFSETQ. The CDR3 sequence is CASSLGSSTGNTIYF. The CDR3 bases are TGCGCCAGCAGCTTGGGGAGTTCAACTGGAAACACCATATATTTT.

The chain carries TRBV5-1 and TRBJ2-4; a weak D match, TRBD1 (5 bases). Trimming removed 0 bases from V and 1 base from J, with 11 bases in between. The CDR3 has 16 residues. Germline CDR1 reads SGHRS; CDR2 reads YFSETQ. This chain's CDR3 is CASSLEGNVAKNIQYF. The CDR3 region has the DNA TGCGCCAGCAGCTTGGAGGGGAATGTTGCCAAAAACATTCAGTACTTC.

This clone was recorded only once. The chain couples TRBV18 to TRBJ2-2; TRBD1 aligns across 10 bases. Germline values: CDR1 KGHSH, CDR2 LQKENI. The CDR3 loop spans 16 amino acids. The junction had 5 bases not matched to a gene; V was cut back by 3 bases and J by 4 bases. In DNA form, the CDR3 reads TGTGCCAGCTCACCGACAGGGGGCTTTGGCACCGGGGAGCTGTTTTTT. Amino acids: CASSPTGGFGTGELFF.

The chain is built from TRBV11-2 and TRBJ1-6; possibly TRBD1 for D (5 bases). CDR1 SGHAT and CDR2 FQNNGV come from the germline V gene. Trimming removed 5 bases at V and 9 bases at J, with 20 bases between. The CDR3 totals 16 residues. The CDR3 reads CASSPFGGPGGSPLHF. The CDR3, as DNA: TGTGCCAGCAGCCCCTTTGGAGGGCCCGGGGGTTCACCCCTCCACTTT.

The chain carries TRBV4-2 and TRBJ1-6, with 7 bases identical to TRBD1. The CDR3 covers 17 residues. After removal of 0 bases from V and 5 bases from J, the junction contained 7 bases not matched to a gene. Germline assignment: CDR1 LGHNA and CDR2 YNFKEQ. CDR3 amino acids: CASSQEEGGTDNSPLHF. The CDR3 DNA reads TGTGCCAGCAGCCAAGAAGAAGGCGGGACAGATAATTCACCCCTCCACTTT.

The V call is TRBV9, the J call TRBJ1-3, with D maybe TRBD1 (6 bases). The CDR3 spans 15 residues. Trimming pared 2 bases from V and 0 bases from J, leaving 9 bases between. Germline V CDR1 and CDR2: SGDLS, YYNGEE. CDR3 sequence reads: CASSVRGNSGNTIYF. CDR3 in DNA: TGTGCCAGCAGCGTTAGGGGGAACTCTGGAAACACCATATATTTT.